Detailed here is one T cell receptor (beta chain). What it binds is not known. In germline, CDR1 is MGHRA, CDR2 YSYEKL. The CDR3 has 18 residues. The data originate from a study of blood T cells in healthy people across ages. Points from the study as a whole: A strong correlation between TCR beta diversity and naive T cell percentage was seen. Diversity figures derived from one million T cells were judged to underestimate the true value.

PCR was performed a second time for about 6 to 11 cycles using a sample-barcoded 5' primer and a J-beta primer mix. TCRdb fed the 5' RACE reads into MiXCR, producing one record per CDR3 protein. Of more than 700,000 distinct CDR3 sequences in the sample, 50% to 65% are singletons; the top ten hold approximately 41%. The sample consisted of blood. J is TRBJ2-5 and V is TRBV4-1; 11 positions agree with TRBD1. The J call is in doubt because the DNA end fits TRBJ2-4 better. The origin of this receptor is a man aged 80 or over in good health. DNA of the CDR3: TGCGCCAGCAGCCCCGGGACAGGGGGATTAGGGTCCAAAAACATTCAGTACTTC. This sequence encodes CASSPGTGGLGSKNIQYF.